Listed below are T cell receptor beta chains from one sample, sequenced in a study of blood T cell repertoires in COVID-19. Profiling relied on immunoSEQ multiplex PCR, and the TCRdb table lists in-frame clones only, not all of them. The repertoire has some 210,000 clones, approximately 84% of them found once; the top ten carry approximately 8.1%. The sequenced material came from peripheral blood. All receptors come from a woman between 45 and 65 years old with active or convalescent COVID-19. CDR3s include the opening cysteine and the closing phenylalanine or tryptophan.

V,CDR3
TRBV4-1,CASSGRTSGMGEQFF
TRBV11-2,CASSPRTGRYSPLHF
TRBV5-1,CASSGTGWGGYTF
TRBV24-1,CATSDSGTGGSYEQYF
TRBV6-2/TRBV6-3,CASSYLGSTNSNEQFF
TRBV3-1/TRBV3-2,CASSLGTGTHEQYF
TRBV28,CATFGQFGFNSPLHF
TRBV28,CASSLDAEEWDTQYF
TRBV9,CASSPPGGRYSPLHF
TRBV7-9,CASSLGDRGYEKLFF
TRBV6-5,CASGYTADGEKLFF
TRBV28,CASSSAGVGNTIYF
TRBV28,CASSLWGQGNTGELFF
TRBV5-3,CASQAEKLFF
TRBV19,CASSVRDGYGYTF
TRBV28,CASSGGWLAGTTDTQYF
TRBV10-2,CASSSYSPDTQYF
TRBV12-3/TRBV12-4,CASSRDSGYGYTF
TRBV6-5,CASRDRAGQPQHF
TRBV11-2,CASSFRGFPGNTIYF
TRBV3-1/TRBV3-2,CASSQDRWGNSGNTIYF
TRBV24-1,CATSDLVGAQYF
TRBV5-6,CASSSGTASGNTIYF
TRBV5-1,CASSLMLAGGPQETQYF
TRBV29-1,CSVVVGGSLANYGYTF
TRBV29-1,CSVDYSGRFSYNEQFF
TRBV27,CATKRAGPYEQYF
TRBV4-1,CASSQDRQGAGGYTF
TRBV15,CATSRDPGTIYEQYF
TRBV10-3,CAISPGTYEDGYTF
TRBV7-9,CASSLDRTGELFF
TRBV28,CASSLASGNPEQFF
TRBV29-1,CSVAGTGGFGNQPQHF
TRBV5-1,CASSPELQGIYNSPLHF
TRBV7-3,CASSPAVGIEQYF
TRBV7-7,CASSLGQGTNEKLFF
TRBV15,CATSDPQGGTDTGELFF
TRBV11-2,CASSLWPLGGDYYEQYF
TRBV5-6,CASSSVEDTDTQYF
TRBV6-5,CASRGGVKNTEAFF
TRBV24-1,CATSDRREGYTF